The 31 T cell receptor beta chains given below trace back to one sample, sequenced in a study of blood T cell repertoires in COVID-19. Assay: immunoSEQ multiplex PCR; the TCRdb copy retains only in-frame clones and omits some. The sample has a few hundred thousand clones, approximately 87% seen once. What was sequenced was peripheral blood. These receptors were obtained from a woman between 50 and 59 years old with acute or convalescent COVID-19.

The rearrangement uses TRBV4-3 and TRBJ1-1; TRBD1 might be the D (5 bases). This CDR3 is 19 amino acids long. CDR1 LGHNA and CDR2 YSLEER come from the germline V gene. Trimming removed 0 bases from V and 0 bases from J, with 20 bases in between. In DNA, the CDR3 is TGCGCCAGCAGCCAAGATCCCCGCCAGGGTCGGAGTATGAACACTGAAGCTTTCTTT. Protein sequence: CASSQDPRQGRSMNTEAFF.

J is TRBJ2-5 and V is TRBV28; 10 bases fit TRBD2. The CDR3 length is 16 residues. The germline V gene encodes CDR1 MDHEN and CDR2 SYDVKM. V was clipped by 5 bases and J by 5 bases; unmatched bases: 11. In DNA, the CDR3 is TGTGCCAGCAGTGCTAGCGGGAGAAGTGCAGGCGAGACCCAGTACTTC. Residues: CASSASGRSAGETQYF.

The V gene is TRBV5-4, the J gene TRBJ2-7; possibly TRBD1 for D (5 bases). V gave up 1 base and J gave up 4 bases, with 12 bases separating them. The CDR3 totals 14 residues. CDR1 SGHNT and CDR2 YYREEE come from the germline V gene (reference sequence). CDR3 amino acids: CASSLRTPNYEQYF. CDR3 sequence (DNA): TGTGCCAGCAGCTTGAGGACACCAAATTACGAGCAGTACTTC.

V usage is TRBV3-1 (or the pseudogene TRBV3-2) and J usage is TRBJ1-6, with 9 bases fitting TRBD1. The J segment lost 4 bases and the V segment lost 4 bases, leaving 5 bases of the junction unmatched. CDR1 LGHDT and CDR2 YNNKEL come from the germline V gene (reference sequence). CDR3 length: 16 residues. The CDR3 DNA reads as TGTGCCAGCAGCCCCTGGGGGACAGGGTATAATTCACCCCTCCACTTT. It yields the protein CASSPWGTGYNSPLHF.

This clone was seen a single time. The CDR3, as DNA: TGTGCCAGCAGCCAAGCTAGCGGGAGGCCCCACAATGAGCAGTTCTTC. This codes for CASSQASGRPHNEQFF. V gene TRBV7-6 combines with J gene TRBJ2-1; 11 bases line up with TRBD2. The junction had 8 bases not matched to a gene; V was cut back by 5 bases and J by 5 bases. CDR3 length equals 16 residues. Germline values: CDR1 SGHVS, CDR2 FNYEAQ.

This clone was found once. The V and J genes are TRBV6-5 and TRBJ2-7; 9 nucleotides match TRBD2. V was pared by 6 bases and J by 2 bases, with 5 bases of the junction left unmatched. Germline CDR1 MNHEY, CDR2 SVGAGI. This CDR3 region has 14 residues. The CDR3 protein is CASRLSGGPYEQYF. CDR3 nucleotide sequence: TGTGCCAGCAGACTTAGCGGGGGACCCTACGAGCAGTACTTC.

J is TRBJ1-5 and V is TRBV28, with TRBD1 matching over 9 bases. Germline trimming cut 6 bases from V and 2 bases from J; bases unmatched to any gene: 8. The CDR3 is made up of 16 amino acids. CDR1 is MDHEN, CDR2 SYDVKM, per germline. CDR3 sequence (DNA): TGTGCCAGCAGCACACAGGGGGCGTCAGGCAATCAGCCCCAGCATTTT. Its protein product is CASSTQGASGNQPQHF.

This rearrangement joins TRBV24-1 to TRBJ1-3; perhaps TRBD1 as D (5 bases). Germline V gene data show CDR1 as KGHDR and CDR2 as SFDVKD. This CDR3 is 14 amino acids long. V was clipped by 3 bases and J by 4 bases, with 9 bases between them. The CDR3 nucleotides are TGTGCCACCAGTGATAAGGGGTTGGGAAACACCATATATTTT. Its translation is CATSDKGLGNTIYF.

The V call is TRBV28, the J call TRBJ2-7; 10 nucleotides line up with TRBD2. V shed 4 bases, J shed 4 bases, and the junction held 1 base outside the gene matches. CDR1 is MDHEN and CDR2 is SYDVKM in the germline V gene. This CDR3 comprises 13 residues. The CDR3 here is CASSSLAGYEQYF. CDR3 in DNA: TGTGCCAGCAGTTCACTAGCGGGGTACGAGCAGTACTTC. The complete variable domain, with remaining parts taken from reference TRBV28 and TRBJ2-7, reads DVKVTQSSRYLVKRTGEKVFLECVQDMDHENMFWYRQDPGLGLRLIYFSYDVKMKEKGDIPEGYSVSREKKERFSLILESASTNQTSMYLCASSSLAGYEQYFGPGTRLTVT.

The chain carries TRBV11-3 and TRBJ2-1, with 7 bases identical to TRBD1. V gave up 1 base and J gave up 11 bases; unmatched junction bases: 8. The CDR3 contains 14 residues. Germline-derived CDR1 and CDR2 are SGHNT and YENEEA. The CDR3 reads CASSLGGETGQQFF. The CDR3 DNA reads as TGTGCCAGCAGCTTAGGGGGAGAGACAGGGCAGCAGTTCTTC.

The rearrangement links TRBV7-8 to TRBJ2-1, with TRBD2 identical over 12 bases. CDR1 and CDR2 from the germline V gene are SGHVS and FQNEAQ. The CDR3 runs to 16 residues. Unmatched junction bases numbered 2, after V lost 5 bases and J lost 0 bases. CDR3 region: CASSPTSGSSYNEQFF. In nucleotides, the CDR3 is TGTGCCAGCAGCCCGACTAGCGGGAGCTCCTACAATGAGCAGTTCTTC.

The sample holds a few counts of this clone. The chain couples TRBV7-9 to TRBJ2-1; 9 bases agree with TRBD2. Germline V gives CDR1 SEHNR, CDR2 FQNEAQ (reference sequence). The CDR3 sequence is 15 residues long. V dropped 5 bases and J dropped 10; count of bases not matched to a gene: 12. This CDR3 reads CASSPREGLWGEQFF. Written as DNA, the CDR3 is TGTGCCAGCAGCCCGCGGGAGGGGCTCTGGGGAGAGCAGTTCTTC.

The chain has TRBV5-6 and TRBJ2-7, with 7 bases fitting TRBD2. V lost 2 bases to trimming and J lost 3 bases; unmatched junction nucleotides: 5. The CDR3 extends over 14 amino acids. Germline V CDR1 and CDR2: SGHDT, YYEEEE. CDR3 DNA sequence: TGTGCCAGCAGCTTCGTGAGCGGGAACTACGAGCAGTACTTC. This sequence encodes CASSFVSGNYEQYF.

The rearrangement joins TRBV28 to TRBJ2-7, with D possibly being TRBD2 (5 bases). The germline V and J ends were trimmed by 6 bases and 1 base, with 10 bases remaining between them. This CDR3 contains 13 residues. CDR1 is MDHEN and CDR2 is SYDVKM in the germline V gene. CDR3 region: CASRTGESYEQYF. The CDR3 DNA is TGTGCCAGCAGGACCGGGGAATCCTACGAGCAGTACTTC.

This clone was recorded once. The chain uses TRBV7-8 and TRBJ2-7; 11 nucleotides agree with TRBD2. The CDR3 spans 14 residues. The V gene's germline CDR1 is SGHVS and CDR2 FQNEAQ. The V and J ends lost 7 bases and 2 bases, in that order; junction bases with no gene match: 4. In nucleotides, the CDR3 is TGTGCCAGCACCGAACTAGCGGGGGCCTACGAGCAGTACTTC. Translating it yields CASTELAGAYEQYF.

This chain uses TRBV5-1 with TRBJ2-3; TRBD1 matches at 10 bases. This CDR3 comprises 16 residues. V shed 3 bases and J 4 bases; nucleotides not matched to a gene: 8. Germline values: CDR1 SGHRS, CDR2 YFSETQ. The CDR3 DNA reads as TGCGCCAGCAGCTACTCCGGGACAGGGGAGTCAGATACGCAGTATTTT. It yields the protein CASSYSGTGESDTQYF.

CDR3 coding DNA: TGTGCCACCAGTGATTTGCAACAGGGGACGGGAGATACGCAGTATTTT. Its translation is CATSDLQQGTGDTQYF. This chain links TRBV24-1 with TRBJ2-3, with TRBD1 matching over 7 bases. Germline CDR1 is KGHDR and CDR2 is SFDVKD. The length of the CDR3 is 16 residues. V was pared by 0 bases and J by 5 bases, with 7 bases of the junction left unmatched.

The chain is built from TRBV19 and TRBJ1-2; a possible D gene is TRBD1 (6 bases). The CDR3 runs 15 residues. Germline CDR1 reads LNHDA; CDR2 reads SQIVND (reference sequence). V was cut by 2 bases and J by 2 bases, with 12 bases left in between. In DNA form, the CDR3 reads TGTGCCAGTAGTATAAGACAGGACTTAAACTATGGCTACACCTTC. Translation: CASSIRQDLNYGYTF.

The chain has TRBV6-1 and TRBJ2-3; possible D gene TRBD1, 5 bases. The CDR3 contains 16 residues. Looked up from germline, CDR1 is MNHNS and CDR2 is SASEGT. The V end was cut by 0 bases, the J end by 3 bases, with 13 bases between. CDR3 DNA: TGTGCCAGCAGTGAAGCTAGTCAGGGCTGGACAGATACGCAGTATTTT. Translation: CASSEASQGWTDTQYF.

V gene TRBV7-9 combines with J gene TRBJ2-3; no reliable D call. Germline V gene data show CDR1 as SEHNR and CDR2 as FQNEAQ (reference sequence). The CDR3 is 14 amino acids. Between the trimmed V and J ends, which lost 6 bases and 0 bases, there was a span of 10 bases. The CDR3 region has the DNA TGTGCCAGCAGTCAAATCGGGAGCACAGATACGCAGTATTTT. This gives the protein CASSQIGSTDTQYF.

This clone has only one observation. V is TRBV9 and J is TRBJ1-6; no clear D. Trimming took 0 bases from V and 4 from J, leaving 8 bases between them. The CDR3 consists of 15 residues. The germline gives CDR1 SGDLS, CDR2 YYNGEE. The CDR3 region is CASSVVPKYNSPLHF. CDR3 DNA: TGTGCCAGCAGCGTAGTTCCCAAATATAATTCACCCCTCCACTTT. The variable domain in full, completed from reference TRBV9 and TRBJ1-6, reads DSGVTQTPKHLITATGQRVTLRCSPRSGDLSVYWYQQSLDQGLQFLIQYYNGEERAKGNILERFSAQQFPDLHSELNLSSLELGDSALYFCASSVVPKYNSPLHFGNGTRLTVT.

This chain connects TRBV4-1 to TRBJ2-1; D perhaps matches TRBD2 (5 bases). The CDR3 length is 14 residues. The V end was cut by 1 base, the J end by 6 bases, with 10 bases between. CDR1 is MGHRA and CDR2 is YSYEKL in the germline V gene. In DNA form, the CDR3 reads TGCGCCAGCAGCCAAGGTGCGGGTTCCAATGAGCAGTTCTTC. Translated: CASSQGAGSNEQFF.

This clone has only a few counts. This chain joins TRBV24-1 and TRBJ1-4; D perhaps matches TRBD1 (5 bases). The V end lost 0 bases, the J end lost 5 bases, and 9 bases lay between the germline ends. The germline CDR1 and CDR2 sequences are KGHDR and SFDVKD. The CDR3 contains 15 residues. CDR3 protein: CATSDLNRQNEKLFF. The CDR3 nucleotides read TGTGCCACCAGTGATTTGAACAGGCAGAATGAAAAACTGTTTTTT.

V gene TRBV5-6 combines with J gene TRBJ2-3; 7 bases line up with TRBD2. Germline V gene data show CDR1 as SGHDT and CDR2 as YYEEEE. The CDR3 loop spans 15 amino acids. After removal of 1 base from V and 1 base from J, the junction contained 3 bases not matched to a gene. CDR3 sequence reads: CASSLRTSGTDTQYF. CDR3 coding DNA: TGTGCCAGCAGCTTGAGAACTAGCGGCACAGATACGCAGTATTTT.

This chain joins TRBV27 and TRBJ2-1, with D possibly being TRBD1 (6 bases). Germline values: CDR1 MNHEY, CDR2 SMNVEV (reference sequence). V lost 6 bases and J 1 base, leaving 22 bases between the germline ends. The CDR3 has 18 amino acids. CDR3 nucleotides: TGTGCCAGCAGGGGGCCCCTGTTTGACAGGACTTCCTACAATGAGCAGTTCTTC. The encoded protein is CASRGPLFDRTSYNEQFF.

The chain couples TRBV25-1 to TRBJ2-5; D may be TRBD1 (6 bases). Deletions cut 5 bases from V and 0 bases from J, with 10 bases between. Germline V gene sequence: CDR1 MGHDK, CDR2 SYGVNS. There are 14 residues in the CDR3. The CDR3 sequence is CASSPQGYQETQYF. The CDR3 DNA reads as TGTGCCAGCAGTCCCCAGGGGTACCAAGAGACCCAGTACTTC.

This chain connects TRBV11-2 to TRBJ1-1; 7 nucleotides align to TRBD1. This CDR3 region has 14 residues. The V gene end was trimmed by 5 bases and the J gene end by 10 bases; junction bases not matched to a gene: 13. The V gene's germline CDR1 is SGHAT and CDR2 FQNNGV. The CDR3 loop is CASSPLLGQDGAFF. The DNA of the CDR3 is TGTGCCAGCAGCCCACTTCTAGGACAGGACGGAGCTTTCTTT.

The rearrangement joins TRBV5-1 to TRBJ2-7; D remains ambiguous. Trimming removed 4 bases at V and 7 bases at J, with 15 bases between. Germline V gene data show CDR1 as SGHRS and CDR2 as YFSETQ. The CDR3 loop spans 13 amino acids. The CDR3 DNA reads as TGCGCCAGCAGCCCGCCGCTCGAGTGGGAGCAGTACTTC. Translated: CASSPPLEWEQYF.

The gene calls are TRBV7-8 and TRBJ2-7, with D tentatively TRBD2 (5 bases). The CDR3 runs to 18 residues. V lost 5 bases and J lost 1, with 24 bases in between. Germline-derived CDR1 and CDR2 are SGHVS and FQNEAQ. The CDR3 loop is CASSLKRPGVLLSYEQYF. The CDR3 DNA sequence: TGTGCCAGCAGCCTAAAAAGACCCGGGGTGCTGCTTTCCTACGAGCAGTACTTC. Full variable domain (remainder filled in from reference TRBV7-8 and TRBJ2-7): GAGVSQSPRYKVAKRGQDVALRCDPISGHVSLFWYQQALGQGPEFLTYFQNEAQLDKSGLPSDRFFAERPEGSVSTLKIQRTQQEDSAVYLCASSLKRPGVLLSYEQYFGPGTRLTVT.

J is TRBJ1-3 and V is TRBV28, with D possibly matching TRBD1 (5 bases). The CDR3 sequence is 16 residues long. With 3 bases removed from V and 1 base from J, the gap between germline ends came to 13 bases. Per germline, CDR1 MDHEN and CDR2 SYDVKM. CDR3 bases: TGTGCCAGCAGTTTGGGAGGGGCCCAATCTGGAAACACCATATATTTT. It is translated as CASSLGGAQSGNTIYF.

This clone was observed a handful of times. The V and J genes are TRBV2 and TRBJ1-5; 8 bases map to TRBD1. Germline CDR1 reads SNHLY; CDR2 reads FYNNEI. The CDR3 spans 13 residues. V dropped 10 bases and J dropped 2; count of bases not matched to a gene: 4. CDR3 amino acids: CATGTGRNQPQHF. CDR3 coding DNA: TGTGCCACGGGGACAGGACGCAATCAGCCCCAGCATTTT.